Shown below are 2 T cell receptor beta chains from a single sample sequenced in a study of T cell responses to AZD1222 COVID-19 vaccine (dated by TCRdb to the early 2020s). The time point label for this specimen denotes: about 28 days (+/-7) after the second vaccine dose. Library method: the immunoSEQ multiplex PCR assay. TCRdb obtained this table from immuneACCESS and retained in-frame rearrangements with V and J assigned. These tables miss some clones; where compared with another copy, unresolved V genes account for less than half of the shortfall, and the remainder is unexplained. This sample holds about 42,000 clones; approximately 80% were observed only once. The top ten hold more than 15% of the sample. This specimen consisted of peripheral blood, obtained 28 days after the second AZD1222 dose. These TCRs come from an adult who received the AZD1222 COVID-19 vaccine.

The chain recombines TRBV5-1 with TRBJ2-2; D is perhaps TRBD1 (5 bases). Germline CDR1 and CDR2: SGHRS and YFSETQ. The CDR3 loop spans 16 amino acids. Trimming cost V 4 bases and J 5 bases, with 18 bases left between them. DNA of the CDR3: TGCGCCAGCAGCCGGAGTGGGGCCCCGAGGACCGGGGAGCTGTTTTTT. Its protein product is CASSRSGAPRTGELFF.

The V and J genes are TRBV6-2 or TRBV6-3 and TRBJ2-3; 9 positions agree with TRBD2. Germline CDR1 and CDR2: MNHEY and SVGEGT. There are 16 residues in the CDR3. V lost 5 bases to trimming and J lost 4 bases; unmatched junction nucleotides: 10. The DNA of the CDR3 is TGTGCCAGCAGTCCGGTCCGCGGGGGGGCTGCAGATACGCAGTATTTT. Its protein is CASSPVRGGAADTQYF.